The 19 T cell receptor beta chains presented below share a single source sample, sequenced in a study of CD8+ T cells in alopecia areata (dated by TCRdb to between 2017 and 2018). What this sample's time point label stands for: 24 weeks on oral tofacitinib. The intended sense of this specimen's treatment or condition label: oral pan-JAK inhibitor, 5-10 mg twice daily. Lesional scalp punch biopsies and peripheral blood were collected from alopecia areata patients. Library generation was performed with the immunoSEQ multiplex PCR assay. RNA was extracted from all samples and reverse transcribed into cDNA, which served as template for TCR sequencing. TCRdb stores this immuneACCESS table with in-frame sequences only. Part of the clones is absent; in the studies checked, under half of the shortfall reflects unresolved V genes, and no reason is known for the rest. A total of thousands of clones appear in this sample, 74% of them only once. The top ten clones comprise 5.5% to 7% of the sample.

The sample in question was skin, obtained at week 24, from a patient treated with tofacitinib. These TCRs come from a human donor with alopecia areata.

The CDR3 DNA is TGTGCCAGCAGTCAACCCCGACGTTCCTACGAGCAGTACTTC. It is translated as CASSQPRRSYEQYF. The chain couples TRBV2 to TRBJ2-7, with unresolved D. The V gene's germline CDR1 is SNHLY and CDR2 FYNNEI. The CDR3 length is 14 residues. V was pared by 5 bases and J by 1 base, with 12 bases between.

This chain uses TRBV9 with TRBJ2-1, with D unresolved. Germline CDR1 reads SGDLS; CDR2 reads YYNGEE. The length of the CDR3 is 12 residues. Trimming took 2 bases from V and 6 from J, leaving 6 bases between them. CDR3 coding DNA: TGTGCCAGCAGCGTCCGATCCAATGAGCAGTTCTTC. It translates to CASSVRSNEQFF.

The chain uses TRBV7-6 and TRBJ2-3; D assignment may be TRBD1 or TRBD2 (6 bases each). Germline values: CDR1 SGHVS, CDR2 FNYEAQ. The V end was cut by 5 bases, the J end by 0 bases, with 15 bases between. The CDR3 sequence is 16 residues long. The CDR3 nucleotides are TGTGCCAGCAGCGGGGTCCGGGGGCCAAGCACAGATACGCAGTATTTT. It specifies CASSGVRGPSTDTQYF. The whole variable domain, filled in from reference TRBV7-6 and TRBJ2-3, reads GAGVSQSPRYKVTKRGQDVALRCDPISGHVSLYWYRQALGQGPEFLTYFNYEAQQDKSGLPNDRFSAERPEGSISTLTIQRTEQRDSAMYRCASSGVRGPSTDTQYFGPGTRLTVL.

The rearrangement joins TRBV6-5 to TRBJ2-5; 12 bases are shared with TRBD2. The J call is in doubt because the DNA end fits TRBJ2-7 better. The germline CDR1 and CDR2 sequences are MNHEY and SVGAGI. The length of the CDR3 is 15 residues. The CDR3, as DNA: TGTGCCAGCAGTCCTAAACTAGCGGGGGGCTTCGAGCAGTACTTC. Translated: CASSPKLAGGFEQYF.

This clone showed up just a few times. Compared with germline, one end of the junction differs, possibly owing to a read error. This rearrangement joins TRBV10-2 to TRBJ2-1; the D call may be TRBD1 or TRBD2 (6 bases each). The germline V gene has CDR1 WSHSY and CDR2 SAAADI. This CDR3 region has 16 residues. The CDR3 coding sequence is TGCGCCAGCAGTGAGACGGATCATCGGGGGCGCCTAGACCCAGTCTTC. Protein product: CASSETDHRGRLDPVF.

This chain joins TRBV27 and TRBJ1-1; no reliable D call. The CDR3 extends over 15 amino acids. The V gene's germline CDR1 is MNHEY and CDR2 SMNVEV (reference sequence). Trimming pared 5 bases from V and 1 base from J, leaving 14 bases between. CDR3 region: CASSPTFFRNTEAFF. The CDR3 DNA is TGTGCCAGCAGTCCCACTTTTTTCCGGAACACTGAAGCTTTCTTT.

This clone was picked up a small number of times. The V call is TRBV6-6, the J call TRBJ1-1, with D possibly TRBD1 on 5 matching bases. The CDR3 is 13 amino acids. Per germline, CDR1 MNHNY and CDR2 SVGAGI (reference sequence). The V end was cut by 2 bases, the J end by 4 bases, with 8 bases between. DNA of the CDR3: TGTGCCAGCAGTTACCTGGGGGGCACTGAAGCTTTCTTT. Its translation is CASSYLGGTEAFF.

The chain is built from TRBV5-6 and TRBJ1-2, with a weak D call TRBD1 (6 bases). Germline V gene lookup returns CDR1 SGHDT and CDR2 YYEEEE. V lost 1 base and J lost 2, with 12 bases in between. The CDR3 loop spans 15 amino acids. Here the CDR3 DNA reads TGTGCCAGCAGCTTGTTTGCAGGGGAGAACTATGGCTACACCTTC. Protein product: CASSLFAGENYGYTF.

The chain links TRBV16 to TRBJ1-1, with TRBD1 identical over 7 bases. Germline CDR1 is KGHSY and CDR2 is FQNENV. Trimming cost V 4 bases and J 1 base; bases outside gene matches: 3. The CDR3 covers 14 residues. The CDR3 DNA reads as TGTGCCAGCAGCCTTCGGACAGGGAACACTGAAGCTTTCTTT. It is translated as CASSLRTGNTEAFF.

This clone was counted a few times. The V and J genes are TRBV30 and TRBJ1-6, with 8 bases aligning to TRBD1. Trimming took 2 bases from V and 5 from J; bases not matched to a gene: 8. This CDR3 region has 16 residues. Germline lookup yields CDR1 GTSNPN and CDR2 SVGIG (reference sequence). DNA of the CDR3: TGTGCCTGGAGTAGAGCAGGGGGCACGAATAATTCACCCCTCCACTTT. It yields the protein CAWSRAGGTNNSPLHF.

This clone turned up a few times. The chain is built from TRBV2 and TRBJ2-7; 9 nucleotides match TRBD1. Germline trimming cut 9 bases from V and 2 bases from J; bases unmatched to any gene: 5. CDR3 length: 13 amino acids. CDR1 is SNHLY and CDR2 is FYNNEI in the germline V gene. CDR3: CASSGQGTYEQYF. In DNA, the CDR3 is TGTGCCAGTTCGGGACAGGGTACCTACGAGCAGTACTTC.

CDR3 coding DNA: TGTGCCAGCAGCTCCTTGGACAGCTTCTATGGCTACACCTTC. As protein: CASSSLDSFYGYTF. The rearrangement joins TRBV13 to TRBJ1-2; D may be TRBD1 (6 bases). V shed 4 bases and J shed 4 bases, with 13 bases lying between them. The CDR3 length is 14 residues. Germline loops: CDR1 PRHDT, CDR2 FYEKMQ (reference sequence).

This chain uses TRBV7-3 with TRBJ1-1; D remains ambiguous. This CDR3 spans 13 amino acids. Germline V lookup: CDR1 SGHTA, CDR2 FQGTGA. V was cut by 5 bases and J by 1 base, with 8 bases left in between. The CDR3 DNA reads as TGTGCCAGCAGCCGAACAAGGAACACTGAAGCTTTCTTT. Translation: CASSRTRNTEAFF.

V is TRBV2 and J is TRBJ2-7, with 8 bases matching TRBD1. V was pared by 3 bases and J by 3 bases, with 4 bases of the junction left unmatched. The CDR3 is made up of 14 amino acids. The V gene's germline CDR1 is SNHLY and CDR2 FYNNEI. This CDR3 is CASSDRGRVYEQYF. The CDR3 DNA is TGTGCCAGCAGTGACAGGGGGCGCGTCTACGAGCAGTACTTC.

V is TRBV4-3 and J is TRBJ2-1; D call uncertain. The CDR3 covers 13 residues. V lost 3 bases, J lost 6 bases, and 9 bases lay in between. The V gene's germline CDR1 is LGHNA and CDR2 YSLEER. CDR3 sequence reads: CASSQSLLNEQFF. The CDR3 DNA follows: TGCGCCAGCAGCCAGTCACTCCTCAATGAGCAGTTCTTC.

DNA for the CDR3: TGTGCCACCAGCAGAGATTTGAGGGGGCAGGGATACGAGCAGTACTTC. Protein product: CATSRDLRGQGYEQYF. The V gene is TRBV15, the J gene TRBJ2-7; 7 bases fit TRBD1. Per the germline V gene, CDR1 is LNHNV and CDR2 is YYDKDF (reference sequence). The CDR3 spans 16 residues. V lost 0 bases, J lost 4 bases, and 9 bases stayed unmatched.

The V call is TRBV2, the J call TRBJ1-5; 9 bases match TRBD1. V shed 6 bases, J shed 5 bases, and the junction held 11 bases outside the gene matches. This CDR3 comprises 16 residues. Looked up from germline, CDR1 is SNHLY and CDR2 is FYNNEI. CDR3: CASSVFRTGADQPQHF. The CDR3 DNA reads TGTGCCAGCAGCGTCTTTAGGACAGGGGCGGATCAGCCCCAGCATTTT.

This clone was counted only a few times. The chain carries TRBV19 and TRBJ2-2; 14 bases fit TRBD2. With 1 base clipped from V and 4 bases from J, the junction kept 8 bases outside the gene matches. The CDR3 extends over 19 amino acids. In germline, CDR1 is LNHDA, CDR2 SQIVND (reference sequence). CDR3 protein: CASSIGRLAGGPVTGELFF. The CDR3 DNA reads as TGTGCCAGTAGTATAGGCCGACTAGCGGGGGGGCCGGTCACCGGGGAGCTGTTTTTT.

This clone is a singleton in its sample. The CDR3 nucleotides read TGCGCCAGCAGCTCTAGAACAGGGAATGATGGGGAGACCCAGTACTTC. Its protein product is CASSSRTGNDGETQYF. This sequence joins TRBV5-1 and TRBJ2-5, with D possibly being TRBD1 (6 bases). Germline CDR1 and CDR2: SGHRS and YFSETQ. The V end was cut by 3 bases, the J end by 5 bases, with 20 bases between. CDR3 length: 16 residues.